These 8 T cell receptor beta chains originate from one sample sequenced in a study of cytomegalovirus exposure and HLA in healthy donors. PCR amplification relied on 60 Vbeta primers (plus 13 Jbeta primers). TCRdb's copy holds only in-frame clones and misses some; the assay was immunoSEQ multiplex PCR. The table lists roughly 150,000 clones, 75% to 85% of them singletons. The sample comprised PBMCs. All receptors come from a girl aged 2-9 years in good health and CMV-seropositive.

The chain has TRBV28 and TRBJ1-1; 8 bases line up with TRBD1. This CDR3 comprises 14 residues. The germline CDR1 and CDR2 sequences are MDHEN and SYDVKM. Unmatched junction bases numbered 9, after V lost 7 bases and J lost 5 bases. CDR3 nucleotide sequence: TGTGCCAGCACCCTAAGGACAGGGAAGACTGAAGCTTTCTTT. Translating it yields CASTLRTGKTEAFF. Variable domain in full (rest from reference TRBV28 and TRBJ1-1): DVKVTQSSRYLVKRTGEKVFLECVQDMDHENMFWYRQDPGLGLRLIYFSYDVKMKEKGDIPEGYSVSREKKERFSLILESASTNQTSMYLCASTLRTGKTEAFFGQGTRLTVV.

The V and J genes are TRBV5-1 and TRBJ1-4; 9 nucleotides match TRBD1. The CDR3 sequence is 14 residues long. V was clipped by 1 base and J by 12 bases; unmatched bases: 7. CDR1 and CDR2 (germline): SGHRS, YFSETQ. CDR3 amino acids: CASSLTGGEGQLFF. CDR3 coding DNA: TGCGCCAGCAGCTTGACAGGGGGCGAAGGACAACTGTTTTTT.

The genes are TRBV28 and TRBJ1-1; the D is unclear. V lost 6 bases to trimming and J lost 5 bases, with 16 bases between them. Germline V gene lookup returns CDR1 MDHEN and CDR2 SYDVKM. CDR3 length: 14 amino acids. CDR3 sequence reads: CASSSPTLKTEAFF. CDR3 sequence (DNA): TGTGCCAGCAGCTCCCCAACTTTAAAGACTGAAGCTTTCTTT. Supplemented by reference TRBV28 and TRBJ1-1, the full variable domain reads DVKVTQSSRYLVKRTGEKVFLECVQDMDHENMFWYRQDPGLGLRLIYFSYDVKMKEKGDIPEGYSVSREKKERFSLILESASTNQTSMYLCASSSPTLKTEAFFGQGTRLTVV.

The chain uses TRBV9 and TRBJ1-1; D gene ambiguous. Germline lookup yields CDR1 SGDLS and CDR2 YYNGEE. V lost 4 bases and J lost 2, with 18 bases in between. The CDR3 contains 16 residues. The CDR3: CASSFQRGTHNTEAFF. CDR3 coding DNA: TGTGCCAGCAGCTTCCAACGAGGAACTCATAACACTGAAGCTTTCTTT.

The chain carries TRBV10-3 and TRBJ1-1; D may be TRBD1 (5 bases). Germline CDR1 ENHRY, CDR2 SYGVKD. Trimming stripped 10 bases from V and 5 bases from J, with 17 bases between. This CDR3 spans 13 amino acids. The CDR3 DNA sequence: TGTGCCACCCTTGAGACAGTCGGGACTGAAGCTTTCTTT. Its protein is CATLETVGTEAFF.

The genes are TRBV4-2 and TRBJ1-2, with D perhaps matching TRBD1 (5 bases). CDR3 length: 12 residues. V dropped 10 bases and J dropped 4 bases, with 13 bases sitting between them. Germline V gives CDR1 LGHNA, CDR2 YNFKEQ. The CDR3 is CATIDSSYGYTF. CDR3 nucleotide sequence: TGTGCCACCATAGACAGTTCCTATGGCTACACCTTC.

J is TRBJ2-2 and V is TRBV7-9, with D perhaps matching TRBD2 (6 bases). CDR1 SEHNR and CDR2 FQNEAQ come from the germline V gene (reference sequence). V lost 10 bases, J lost 4 bases, and 19 bases lay in between. The CDR3 has 15 residues. The CDR3 DNA reads TGTGCCACCGAAGTCGCGGGAAAGATCACCGGGGAGCTGTTTTTT. Its translation: CATEVAGKITGELFF.

This chain links TRBV5-1 with TRBJ2-3; 7 nucleotides agree with TRBD1. The CDR3 contains 15 residues. V lost 3 bases to trimming and J lost 0 bases; unmatched junction nucleotides: 4. Per germline, CDR1 SGHRS and CDR2 YFSETQ. The CDR3 nucleotides read TGCGCCAGCAGCTCCCGGGACAGAAGCACAGATACGCAGTATTTT. It codes for CASSSRDRSTDTQYF.